This paragraph covers one T cell receptor (beta chain) sequence. The antigen this receptor binds is unknown. No base-level quality is on record; no much larger clone is a single base apart. These data belong to a study of vaccination and CD4 T cells after COVID-19 (dated by TCRdb to between 2021 and 2023). For context, the study as a whole: Convalescent patients had a positive SARS-CoV-2 result on nasal swab PCR, and of these patients, some 10 had mild disease and one had severe disease. The convalescent cohort included six males and four females, with two Hispanic individuals, seven Caucasians, two Asians and one multiracial person. Each participant got two doses of either the Pfizer-BioNTech BNT162b2 vaccine (n=8) or the Moderna mRNA-1273 vaccine (n=2). Post-COVID blood samples from convalescent patients were collected a median of roughly 100 days after diagnosis, with a range of 35 to 161 days. Post-vaccine blood samples were collected a median of around 70 days after the second vaccine dose, ranging from roughly 13 to 250 days. Overlapping spike peptide pools from SARS-CoV-2 and from the common cold coronaviruses HCoV-NL63, HCoV-OC43 and HCoV-229E were used as culture stimuli. In control cultures, a CEFX viral epitope pool was used as positive control, an HIV-1 Nef peptide pool was used as negative control, or no peptide was added. The spike-specific CD4+ TCR repertoire was compared before and after mRNA vaccination in under 11 COVID-19 convalescent patients and several infection-naive healthy vaccine recipients.

Taken with the paper, the label for treatment or condition translates to: roughly 11-day PBMC culture with coronavirus spike peptide pools or control peptides (ViraFEST assay). The ViraFEST assay was used in the study, in which antigen-specific T cells were expanded with peptide pools and expanded clonotypes were subsequently identified by TCR sequencing. Positive SARS-CoV-2 PCR tests in the convalescent patients dated from March to December 2020, before Alpha, Beta and Delta variants emerged in the United States. PBMCs were cultured at a few million per well in IMDM supplemented with 5% human AB serum and 10 IU/ml IL-2, with about 10 ug/ml peptide pools added. On days 3 and 7, half of the culture medium was replaced with fresh IL-2-containing medium. Once the cells had been in culture for around ten days, the EasySep CD4+ T cell isolation kit was used to isolate CD4+ T cells by negative selection. PBMCs were separated from whole blood using Ficoll-Paque Plus gradient centrifugation and then either used fresh or cryopreserved at -140C. Each culture condition was generally run in triplicate wells.

The CDR3 sequence holds 17 residues, the cysteine and phenylalanine included. This entry keeps only the CDR3 DNA: 51 bases, framed from base 1. CDR1 is given as SGHTA and CDR2 as FQGNSA, both from the germline V gene. After removal of 1 base from V and 1 base from J, the junction retains 7 bases not matched to a gene. Results the study describes overall, beyond this receptor: Although the median number of SARS-CoV-2-reactive clonotypes went up from around 20 after infection to around 40 after vaccination, the increase was not significant. In convalescent patients, a median roughly 86% of post-vaccine SARS-CoV-2-reactive clones were detected only after vaccination, suggesting vaccine-specific priming. Relatively few convalescent patients were included in the study, and early timepoints after natural infection were not analyzed. Of the vaccine-specific clones in convalescent patients, 304 of 307, or nearly all, reacted only to SARS-CoV-2 spike and did not cross-react with common cold coronaviruses.

Library preparation was by PCR. DNA from cultured CD4+ T cells was subjected to TCR sequencing with the Oncomine TCR Beta short-read assay at the Johns Hopkins FTIC core. Genomic DNA was extracted from the cultured CD4+ T cells with the QIAamp micro DNA kit. The Oncomine TCR Beta libraries from cultured CD4+ T cells were pooled using unique dual indexes and then sequenced on an Illumina iSeq 100. The study's processing was this. Non-productive sequences were removed, and CDR3s that did not start with C, did not end with F or W, or were shorter than 7 amino acids were discarded. The MANAFEST web application was used to identify antigen-specific clonotypes by comparing peptide-stimulated wells against reference wells and other culture wells. Positive clones required FDR below 0.05, an odds ratio above 5, and productive frequency above 0.1% in at least two of three replicate wells. A clonotype was classed as cross-reactive if the clonotype showed significant expansion both in SARS-CoV-2 spike wells and in at least one common cold coronavirus spike condition. Similarity between CDR3 sequences was evaluated in R version 3.6.1 using Levenshtein distances (stringdist) and unrooted phylogenetic trees (ape). TCRdb trimmed the raw reads at Q25, called clones with MiXCR and kept productive beta chains. Each entry merges the rows of one CDR3 protein and shows their most common DNA and genes. These V and J calls derive from TCRdb rather than the authors' analysis. The sample has over 10,000 distinct CDR3 sequences on record, around 78% of them singletons. About 24% of the sample is in the top ten clones.

Sequencing input: CD4+ T cells from blood, cultured in vitro. The chain employs TRBV7-2 and TRBJ2-5; the junction holds 9 bases that match TRBD2. This TCR was recovered from a human donor who had recovered from COVID-19. The CDR3 region reads CASSLVGAGGPQETQYF. Read as DNA, the sequence is TGTGCCAGCAGCTTAGTTGGAGCGGGAGGCCCCCAAGAGACCCAGTACTTC.